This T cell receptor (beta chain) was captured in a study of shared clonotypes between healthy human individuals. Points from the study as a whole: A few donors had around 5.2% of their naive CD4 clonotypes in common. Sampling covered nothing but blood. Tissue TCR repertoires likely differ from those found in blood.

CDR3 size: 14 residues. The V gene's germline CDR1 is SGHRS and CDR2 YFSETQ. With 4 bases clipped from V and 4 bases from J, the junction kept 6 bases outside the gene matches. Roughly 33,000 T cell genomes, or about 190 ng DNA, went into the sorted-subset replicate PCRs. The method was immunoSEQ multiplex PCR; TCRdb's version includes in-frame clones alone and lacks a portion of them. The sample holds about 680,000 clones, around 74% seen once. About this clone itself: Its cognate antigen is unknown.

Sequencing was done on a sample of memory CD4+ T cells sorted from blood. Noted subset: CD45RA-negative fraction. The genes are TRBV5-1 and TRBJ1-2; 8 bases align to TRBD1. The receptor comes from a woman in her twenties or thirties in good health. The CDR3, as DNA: TGCGCCAGCAGCCGAGGACAGGGCGGCTATGGCTACACCTTC. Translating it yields CASSRGQGGYGYTF.